The clone carrying this T cell receptor beta chain appeared once. Its antigen is as yet unknown. The sample belongs to a study of T cell responses to AZD1222 COVID-19 vaccine. Findings and caveats of the study: Donors were largely white British and mainly female; clonal diversity was possibly underestimated. Spike was spanned by vaccine-associated CD4 TCRs, with dominance at 160-218 and 743-854.

Sequencing used immunoSEQ multiplex PCR; TCRdb keeps in-frame clones, though not all of them. The sample lists around 150,000 clones; about 92% were seen once. The V gene's germline CDR1 is KGHSH and CDR2 LQKENI. V was shortened by 2 bases and J by 4 bases, with 11 bases between the two germline ends. The CDR3 covers 14 residues. Second-dose intervals of approximately 4 or approximately 12 weeks were pooled. Here the sequenced sample was peripheral blood, taken 28 days after the second AZD1222 dose. This chain joins TRBV18 and TRBJ1-2; D not certain. This sequence was found in an adult who received the AZD1222 COVID-19 vaccine. The DNA for the CDR3 is TGTGCCAGCTCACCAGGAGTCCCTATCTATGGCTACACCTTC. It specifies CASSPGVPIYGYTF. The full variable domain, rest sourced from reference TRBV18 and TRBJ1-2, is NAGVMQNPRHLVRRRGQEARLRCSPMKGHSHVYWYRQLPEEGLKFMVYLQKENIIDESGMPKERFSAEFPKEGPSILRIQQVVRGDSAAYFCASSPGVPIYGYTFGSGTRLTVV.